The source of this T cell receptor (beta chain) is a study of T cell changes during pregnancy in multiple sclerosis. Libraries were prepared by immunoSEQ multiplex PCR; TCRdb keeps only in-frame clonotypes and omits some of them. This repertoire shows about 50,000 clones, 80% to 95% found once; its top ten account for approximately 0.29%. Trimming stripped 10 bases from V and 2 bases from J, with 15 bases between. Germline CDR1 is MNHEY and CDR2 is SMNVEV (reference sequence). The CDR3 length is 15 residues. The chain employs TRBV27 and TRBJ1-6; D is possibly TRBD1 (6 bases). Sequenced material: CD4+ T cells from peripheral blood mononuclear cells, taken in the second trimester of pregnancy. This TCR came from a female donor with multiple sclerosis, enrolled in a pregnancy study. CDR3 amino acids: CATSAGTTYNSPLHF. As DNA, the CDR3 is TGTGCCACTTCGGCCGGGACAACCTATAATTCACCCCTCCACTTT.